Below, 29 T cell receptor beta chains from the same sample are listed, as sequenced in a study of blood T cell repertoires in COVID-19 (TCRdb year 2020). Libraries were built with the immunoSEQ multiplex PCR assay. TCRdb retrieved this table from immuneACCESS and kept in-frame rearrangements only. Not all clones are present; in checked studies, unresolved V genes account for under half, and no reason is known for the remainder. This sample is represented by roughly 190,000 clones; roughly 90% of them were singletons. The leading ten clones occupy approximately 0.5% of the sample. The sequenced material came from peripheral blood. The receptors were sampled from a man over 45 with acute or convalescent COVID-19.

This clone was counted a single time. This chain uses TRBV20-1 with TRBJ2-2; D remains unclear. CDR3 length equals 14 residues. The V gene's germline CDR1 is DFQATT and CDR2 SNEGSKA (reference sequence). V lost 3 bases to trimming and J lost 1 base, with 9 bases between them. CDR3 coding DNA: TGCAGTGCTAGTCGTCAGGTGAACACCGGGGAGCTGTTTTTT. Protein: CSASRQVNTGELFF.

This clone was recorded once. This chain uses TRBV28 with TRBJ2-7; 15 bases are a match to TRBD2. Germline V lookup: CDR1 MDHEN, CDR2 SYDVKM. V shed 6 bases and J 0 bases; nucleotides not matched to a gene: 15. The CDR3 length is 20 residues. The CDR3 sequence: CASRSWDFGLAGGSSYEQYF. CDR3 coding DNA: TGTGCCAGCAGAAGTTGGGACTTCGGACTAGCGGGAGGGAGCTCCTACGAGCAGTACTTC.

This chain uses TRBV4-1 with TRBJ2-1; 7 nucleotides align to TRBD2. The trim removed 3 bases at V and 1 base at J, leaving 9 bases unmatched. CDR1 is MGHRA and CDR2 is YSYEKL in the germline V gene. There are 17 residues in the CDR3. The CDR3 DNA reads as TGCGCCAGCAGCCAGAGTGAGCGGGGACCTTCCTACAATGAGCAGTTCTTC. Protein: CASSQSERGPSYNEQFF.

The chain combines TRBV5-8 with TRBJ1-6, with TRBD1 matching 9 bases. V lost 6 bases to trimming and J lost 7 bases; unmatched junction nucleotides: 17. The CDR3 consists of 18 residues. Germline CDR1 SGHTS, CDR2 YDEGEE. The CDR3 DNA follows: TGTGCCAGCACCCCTTCAGCAGGACAGGGGACTTGGAATTCACCCCTCCACTTT. Protein product: CASTPSAGQGTWNSPLHF.

The gene calls are TRBV28 and TRBJ2-7, with D perhaps TRBD2 (5 bases). Germline CDR1 is MDHEN and CDR2 is SYDVKM. V was trimmed by 5 bases and J by 3 bases, leaving 11 bases between them. The CDR3 sequence is 13 residues long. The CDR3 DNA reads as TGTGCCAGCAGTACCACGGGATACTACGAGCAGTACGTC. Its translation is CASSTTGYYEQYV.

The chain recombines TRBV7-3 with TRBJ1-1; D is perhaps TRBD1 (6 bases). CDR1 SGHTA and CDR2 FQGTGA come from the germline V gene. The CDR3 covers 12 residues. Between the trimmed V and J ends, which lost 4 bases and 8 bases, there was a span of 11 bases. The CDR3 loop reads CASSYRGGEAFF. CDR3 DNA: TGTGCCAGCAGCTACAGAGGGGGAGAAGCTTTCTTT.

The chain carries TRBV9 and TRBJ2-1; no definite D call. This CDR3 is built from 16 residues. The V gene lost 7 bases and the J gene lost 7 bases, with 24 bases spanning the gap. Germline assignment: CDR1 SGDLS and CDR2 YYNGEE. The CDR3 loop reads CASGQEMTPAVNEQFF. In DNA form, the CDR3 reads TGTGCCAGCGGCCAAGAAATGACGCCCGCGGTGAATGAGCAGTTCTTC.

The rearrangement joins TRBV2 to TRBJ2-4; D is possibly TRBD1 (5 bases). Germline values: CDR1 SNHLY, CDR2 FYNNEI. The CDR3 loop spans 13 amino acids. Trimming took 0 bases from V and 9 from J, leaving 9 bases between them. CDR3 nucleotides: TGTGCCAGCAGTGAAGCGACAGTAGGCATTCAGTACTTC. Its translation is CASSEATVGIQYF.

The V and J genes are TRBV3-1 (or the pseudogene TRBV3-2) and TRBJ2-1, with 8 bases aligning to TRBD2. Trimming removed 4 bases from V and 3 bases from J; junction bases left unmatched: 11. The CDR3 covers 17 residues. Germline CDR1 reads LGHDT; CDR2 reads YNNKEL (reference sequence). This CDR3 is CASSRGTRGDGYNEQFF. CDR3 coding DNA: TGTGCCAGCAGCCGTGGGACTAGGGGGGACGGCTACAATGAGCAGTTCTTC.

The DNA of the CDR3 is TGCGCCAGCAGCCAATTATCCAGGGGGCTGGGGGAGCAGTACTTC. Protein product: CASSQLSRGLGEQYF. V and J are TRBV4-1 and TRBJ2-7; 8 bases line up with TRBD1. This CDR3 is built from 15 residues. Germline loops: CDR1 MGHRA, CDR2 YSYEKL. With V trimmed by 2 bases and J by 7 bases, 10 bases remained unmatched.

The genes are TRBV6-5 and TRBJ1-2; D gene unclear. The germline V gene has CDR1 MNHEY and CDR2 SVGAGI. The germline V and J ends were trimmed by 6 bases and 4 bases, with 15 bases remaining between them. This CDR3 comprises 14 residues. The CDR3 protein is CASRGGRGGYGYTF. The CDR3 DNA follows: TGTGCCAGCAGGGGCGGGCGGGGTGGCTATGGCTACACCTTC.

The chain carries TRBV28 and TRBJ1-5; D gene uncertain. The CDR3 runs to 12 residues. Germline values: CDR1 MDHEN, CDR2 SYDVKM. Trimming pared 7 bases from V and 0 bases from J, leaving 4 bases between. The DNA of the CDR3 is TGTGCCAGCACGTATAGCAATCAGCCCCAGCATTTT. Its protein is CASTYSNQPQHF.

This clone was picked up one time. The genes are TRBV27 and TRBJ1-5, with D possibly matching TRBD1 (5 bases). Trimming pared 2 bases from V and 2 bases from J, leaving 10 bases between. The CDR3 consists of 15 residues. From germline, CDR1 is MNHEY and CDR2 SMNVEV (reference sequence). The CDR3 reads CASSLGWGGNQPQHF. CDR3 nucleotide sequence: TGTGCCAGCAGTTTAGGATGGGGGGGCAATCAGCCCCAGCATTTT.

The CDR3 DNA reads as TGTGCCAGCTCAATTCTCGACAGACCTCAAGAGACCCAGTACTTC. This gives the protein CASSILDRPQETQYF. This chain connects TRBV18 to TRBJ2-5, with D possibly TRBD1 on 5 matching bases. CDR1 and CDR2 (germline): KGHSH, LQKENI. The V end was cut by 5 bases, the J end by 2 bases, with 15 bases between. The CDR3 runs 15 residues.

CDR3 bases: TGTGCCAGCAGCCCCACAGGGGGCCGAGATCAGCCCCAGCATTTT. It translates to CASSPTGGRDQPQHF. V gene TRBV28 combines with J gene TRBJ1-5; TRBD1 matches at 9 bases. CDR1 MDHEN and CDR2 SYDVKM come from the germline V gene. Trimming removed 6 bases from V and 5 bases from J; junction bases left unmatched: 8. The CDR3 length is 15 residues.

This chain uses TRBV7-2 with TRBJ2-6, with D possibly TRBD1 on 5 matching bases. The germline V gene has CDR1 SGHTA and CDR2 FQGNSA. V lost 1 base and J 5 bases, leaving 12 bases between the germline ends. This CDR3 spans 16 amino acids. CDR3 nucleotides: TGTGCCAGCAGCTTAGAATTTCAGGGCTGGGCCAACGTCCTGACTTTC. Translating it yields CASSLEFQGWANVLTF.

Concerning this clone: The junction departs from germline at one end; a sequencing error may be responsible. The V and J genes are TRBV2 and TRBJ1-1; possible D gene TRBD1, 5 bases. CDR3 length: 13 amino acids. Germline V gives CDR1 SNHLY, CDR2 FYNNEI. For the CDR3, the DNA is TGTGCCAGCAGTGATTCAGGGAACACTGGAGCTTTCTTT. This sequence encodes CASSDSGNTGAFF. Complete variable domain (other parts from reference TRBV2 and TRBJ1-1): EPEVTQTPSHQVTQMGQEVILRCVPISNHLYFYWYRQILGQKVEFLVSFYNNEISEKSEIFDDQFSVERPDGSNFTLKIRSTKLEDSAMYFCASSDSGNTGAFFGQGTRLTVV.

This chain uses TRBV10-3 with TRBJ2-5; 7 bases line up with TRBD1. This CDR3 region has 16 residues. The V segment lost 3 bases and the J segment 0 bases; nucleotides outside the gene matches: 7. Per germline, CDR1 ENHRY and CDR2 SYGVKD. This chain's CDR3 is CAISEVRTGHQETQYF. Here the CDR3 DNA reads TGTGCCATCAGTGAAGTAAGGACAGGACACCAAGAGACCCAGTACTTC.

The chain uses TRBV6-2 or TRBV6-3 and TRBJ2-1, with 7 bases matching TRBD2. This CDR3 is built from 15 residues. The V and J ends lost 2 bases and 6 bases, in that order; junction bases with no gene match: 7. Germline CDR1 reads MNHEY; CDR2 reads SVGEGT. The CDR3: CASSYPLGGSNEQFF. The CDR3 DNA reads as TGTGCCAGCAGTTACCCCCTCGGCGGGAGCAATGAGCAGTTCTTC.

The chain combines TRBV9 with TRBJ2-3, with 10 bases that match TRBD2. With 0 bases clipped from V and 5 bases from J, the junction kept 6 bases outside the gene matches. Germline CDR1 and CDR2: SGDLS and YYNGEE. The CDR3 totals 16 residues. This CDR3 is CASSVDGAGGGDTQYF. The DNA for the CDR3 is TGTGCCAGCAGCGTAGATGGAGCGGGAGGGGGAGATACGCAGTATTTT.

The chain recombines TRBV12-5 with TRBJ2-3; 7 nucleotides align to TRBD1. V trimming: 6 bases; J trimming: 2 bases; junction bases outside the gene matches: 5. There are 14 residues in the CDR3. Germline CDR1 is LGHNT and CDR2 is FRNRAP. The CDR3 here is CASGAGTATDTQYF. As DNA, the CDR3 is TGTGCTAGTGGCGCCGGGACAGCCACAGATACGCAGTATTTT. The full variable domain, in which reference TRBV12-5 and TRBJ2-3 provide the parts outside the CDR3, is DARVTQTPRHKVTEMGQEVTMRCQPILGHNTVFWYRQTMMQGLELLAYFRNRAPLDDSGMPKDRFSAEMPDATLATLKIQPSEPRDSAVYFCASGAGTATDTQYFGPGTRLTVL.

This chain links TRBV7-9 with TRBJ2-2; TRBD2 might be the D (6 bases). The CDR3 contains 15 residues. Germline CDR1 is SEHNR and CDR2 is FQNEAQ (reference sequence). V gave up 3 bases and J gave up 6 bases, with 14 bases separating them. The CDR3 loop reads CASSFTGVRSGELFF. In DNA, the CDR3 is TGTGCCAGCAGCTTTACGGGGGTCCGTTCCGGGGAGCTGTTTTTT.

V is TRBV18 and J is TRBJ1-4; 7 nucleotides line up with TRBD1. Trimming cost V 3 bases and J 5 bases; bases outside gene matches: 3. Germline CDR1 and CDR2: KGHSH and LQKENI. The CDR3 runs 14 residues. For the CDR3, the DNA is TGTGCCAGCTCACCGGGACAGCCCAATGAAAAACTGTTTTTT. Amino acids: CASSPGQPNEKLFF.

The chain joins TRBV5-1 to TRBJ2-5; unclear D gene. The CDR3 has 15 amino acids. The germline V and J ends were trimmed by 0 bases and 6 bases, with 15 bases remaining between them. Germline CDR1 is SGHRS and CDR2 is YFSETQ. CDR3 region: CASSLESLPMQTQYF. CDR3 nucleotide sequence: TGCGCCAGCAGCTTGGAGTCCCTGCCTATGCAGACCCAGTACTTC.

This rearrangement joins TRBV29-1 to TRBJ1-2; 8 bases align to TRBD1. Looked up from germline, CDR1 is SQVTM and CDR2 is ANQGSEA. This CDR3 comprises 14 residues. The trim removed 5 bases at V and 3 bases at J, leaving 8 bases unmatched. This chain's CDR3 is CSVPGLTGDYGYTF. The DNA for the CDR3 is TGCAGCGTTCCGGGGTTGACAGGGGACTATGGCTACACCTTC.

The chain has TRBV27 and TRBJ1-4; 8 bases line up with TRBD1. This CDR3 is built from 15 residues. CDR1 and CDR2 from the germline V gene are MNHEY and SMNVEV (reference sequence). The V gene end was trimmed by 6 bases and the J gene end by 7 bases; junction bases not matched to a gene: 10. In DNA form, the CDR3 reads TGTGCCAGCAGCTCAGGGGGCGCCGAAGCTGAAAAACTGTTTTTT. It yields the protein CASSSGGAEAEKLFF.

V usage is TRBV19 and J usage is TRBJ1-2; 11 bases match TRBD1. The CDR3 has 14 amino acids. V trimming: 6 bases; J trimming: 6 bases; junction bases outside the gene matches: 6. Germline V CDR1 and CDR2: LNHDA, SQIVND (reference sequence). This CDR3 is CASRWTGGVDGYTF. CDR3 DNA: TGTGCCAGTAGGTGGACAGGGGGCGTAGATGGCTACACCTTC.

V gene TRBV11-2 combines with J gene TRBJ1-3, with D possibly TRBD1 on 5 matching bases. The length of the CDR3 is 13 residues. The germline V and J ends were trimmed by 4 bases and 4 bases, with 8 bases remaining between them. Per the germline V gene, CDR1 is SGHAT and CDR2 is FQNNGV. CDR3 in DNA: TGTGCCAGCAGCTCGACAGACGGAAACACCATATATTTT. Its protein is CASSSTDGNTIYF.

This chain links TRBV27 with TRBJ2-2, with 10 bases aligning to TRBD1. The ends lost 6 bases at V and 4 bases at J; junction bases unmatched: 8. The CDR3 totals 16 residues. Germline V gene sequence: CDR1 MNHEY, CDR2 SMNVEV (reference sequence). The CDR3: CASRTTGGAGTGELFF. The CDR3 nucleotides read TGTGCCAGCAGAACGACAGGGGGCGCGGGCACCGGGGAGCTGTTTTTT.